The rows below give T cell receptor beta chains drawn from one sample of a study of T cells in localized non-small cell lung cancer. Produced via immunoSEQ multiplex PCR; TCRdb's table is partial and in-frame only. The top ten hold approximately 14% of the sample, which has 1,500 to 2,000 clones, roughly 24% seen once. The source was normal lung tissue next to the tumor, collected before any cancer treatment. Receptors were obtained from a male donor at least 60 years old with stage II squamous cell lung carcinoma. The CDR3 runs from the conserved cysteine through the conserved F or W. D genes are given only for firm matches. Clone size, where shown, is once, few, many, or a class for clones that have expanded.

>few|TRBV6-8|TRBJ1-4|.
CASSWGGRFEKLFF
TGTGCCAGCAGCTGGGGGGGCAGATTCGAAAAACTGTTTTTT
>large|TRBV11-3|TRBJ2-6|TRBD2
CASSEGLADGANVLTF
TGTGCCAGCAGCGAGGGACTAGCTGACGGGGCCAACGTCCTGACTTTC
>.|TRBV11-3|TRBJ2-3|.
CASSVQGGTDTQYF
TGTGCCAGCAGCGTCCAGGGCGGCACAGATACGCAGTATTTT
>.|TRBV1|TRBJ2-5|.
CTSSHTLQGPGYQETQYF
TGCACCAGCAGCCACACGCTTCAGGGTCCCGGGTACCAAGAGACCCAGTACTTC
>.|TRBV6-7|TRBJ1-6|TRBD1
CASSPGQGRSLHF
TGTGCCAGCAGTCCAGGACAGGGAAGGTCCCTCCACTTT
>.|TRBV28|TRBJ1-2|.
CASSLGQGGPLNGYTF
TGTGCCAGCAGCCTAGGGCAGGGAGGACCTCTGAATGGCTACACCTTC
>.|TRBV19|TRBJ1-2|.
CASTGTLANYGYTF
TGTGCCAGTACCGGGACCTTGGCCAACTATGGCTACACCTTC
>few|TRBV14|TRBJ1-1|.
CASGEEGGTEAFF
TGTGCCAGCGGGGAAGAGGGGGGCACTGAAGCTTTCTTT
>few|TRBV11-3|TRBJ1-2|.
CASRLVGSKGYGYTF
TGTGCCAGCAGGCTGGTAGGGAGTAAGGGCTATGGCTACACCTTC
>.|TRBV5-1|TRBJ2-5|.
CASSSEVAWETQYF
TGCGCCAGCAGCTCCGAGGTGGCGTGGGAGACCCAGTACTTC
>.|TRBV11-3|TRBJ2-1|.
CASSHPRETWNNEQFF
TGTGCCAGCAGTCATCCCCGGGAGACGTGGAACAATGAGCAGTTCTTC
>few|TRBV9|TRBJ2-5|.
CASRLQEKQETQYF
TGTGCCAGCAGACTACAGGAGAAGCAAGAGACCCAGTACTTC
>once|TRBV15|TRBJ1-2|.
CATSRGQVNYGYTF
TGTGCCACCAGCAGGGGTCAGGTAAACTATGGCTACACCTTC
>medium-sized|TRBV9|TRBJ2-3|TRBD2
CASSSLGTSGGAPDTQYF
TGTGCCAGCAGCTCTCTCGGGACTAGCGGGGGGGCTCCAGATACGCAGTATTTT
>large|TRBV19|TRBJ1-2|.
CASSWGGRGGGYTF
TGTGCCAGTAGTTGGGGTGGCAGGGGTGGCGGCTACACCTTC
>.|TRBV12-5|TRBJ1-5|.
CASGRQGIGQPQHF
TGTGCTAGTGGTCGGCAGGGAATCGGTCAGCCCCAGCATTTT
>.|TRBV19|TRBJ2-5|TRBD1
CASSILETGAETQYF
TGTGCCAGTAGTATCTTGGAGACAGGGGCGGAGACCCAGTACTTC
>few|TRBV19|TRBJ1-1|TRBD1
CASIPQGQGVIRTEAFF
TGTGCCAGTATCCCCCAGGGACAGGGGGTTATTCGGACTGAAGCTTTCTTT
>medium-sized|TRBV11-3|TRBJ2-3|.
CASSFGRAFRTDTQYF
TGTGCCAGCAGCTTCGGACGCGCCTTCCGGACAGATACGCAGTATTTT
>medium-sized|TRBV9|TRBJ2-7|TRBD1
CASSPWGRGTYEQYF
TGTGCCAGCAGCCCTTGGGGCAGGGGGACCTACGAGCAGTACTTC
>.|TRBV15|TRBJ1-5|.
CATSRDLTSSSNQPQHF
TGTGCCACCAGCAGAGATCTAACATCCTCTAGCAATCAGCCCCAGCATTTT
>few|TRBV11-3|TRBJ1-1|.
CASSFSEGGFNTEAFF
TGTGCCAGCAGCTTCTCGGAGGGGGGGTTTAACACTGAAGCTTTCTTT
>medium-sized|TRBV7-2|TRBJ2-3|.
CASHLGSSGITDTQYF
TGTGCCAGCCACCTGGGGTCGAGTGGGATCACAGATACGCAGTATTTT
>large|TRBV6-8|TRBJ1-1|.
CASSVYTGFTEAFF
TGTGCCAGCAGTGTTTACACAGGGTTCACTGAAGCTTTCTTT
>few|TRBV28|TRBJ1-2|.
CASSLWEAGYTF
TGTGCCAGCAGTTTATGGGAAGCTGGCTACACCTTC
>medium-sized|TRBV11-3|TRBJ1-5|TRBD1
CASNTGGGRQPQHF
TGTGCCAGCAATACAGGGGGCGGGAGGCAGCCCCAGCATTTT
>.|TRBV11-3|TRBJ1-1|TRBD1
CASSPLTGADTEAFF
TGTGCCAGCAGCCCCCTGACAGGGGCGGACACTGAAGCTTTCTTT
>once|TRBV19|TRBJ1-5|.
CASSIPFLGGSNQPQHF
TGTGCCAGTAGTATCCCCTTCCTTGGGGGGAGCAATCAGCCCCAGCATTTT
>.|TRBV15|TRBJ1-2|.
CATSREGRNYGYTF
TGTGCCACCAGCAGAGAGGGACGGAACTATGGCTACACCTTC
>.|TRBV6-8|TRBJ1-2|.
CASSYSVDKGGYTF
TGTGCCAGCAGTTACTCCGTCGACAAAGGCGGCTACACCTTC
>.|TRBV29-1|TRBJ1-2|.
CSVEQPTNYGYTF
TGCAGCGTTGAACAGCCTACTAACTATGGCTACACCTTC
>.|TRBV18|TRBJ2-3|.
CASSPVLDWVYF
TGTGCCAGCTCACCAGTGTTAGATTGGGTGTATTTT